What follows is one T cell receptor (beta chain) and its context. The target of this receptor is not known. No base quality values were provided; no much bigger clone lies one nucleotide off. Each collaborating institution followed its own protocols to collect whole blood in K2EDTA tubes. Collaborator samples were shipped for TCRbeta analysis as frozen whole blood, isolated PBMCs, or DNA extracted from either sample type. This record comes from a study of blood T cell repertoires in COVID-19 (TCRdb year 2020). In the study overall: The collaborator samples originated in the United States, Italy and Spain and spanned the acute and convalescent phases of COVID-19. The samples were drawn from two sources: the first 160 participants of the ongoing ImmuneRACE study, and some 1,300 subjects contributed by 6 global collaborators. Where HLA class I and class II types were available, the types were taken from metadata supplied by the sample provider, not from assay-based typing. The material from the prospective study consisted of cDNA or gDNA derived from T cells, B-cell-depleted T cells, or PBMCs. Deeply sampled blood TCRbeta repertoires from subjects exposed to, actively infected with, or recovered from COVID-19 were included in the dataset. A freely available public database, intended as a resource for researchers studying the immune response to SARS-CoV-2, is where the repertoires were released. Nearly every sample came with metadata listing a de-identified subject ID, COVID-19 status, age in years and sex. Here is what the overall study found, with its caveats: The quantity of clinical and demographic metadata differed by source and by participant and was supplied without curation.

TCRbeta CDR3 regions were amplified from genomic DNA using the immunoSEQ Assay, a bias-controlled multiplex PCR. Under the source paper's analysis protocol: Nucleated cell counts per sample were estimated from amplification of reference gene primers within the assay. To quantify the absolute abundance of each unique TCRbeta CDR3 rearrangement, sequence reads were collapsed and filtered. Productive Simpson clonality was computed per sample as the square root of Simpson's diversity index over productive rearrangements. The source is immuneACCESS, and TCRdb retained only in-frame sequences with V and J called. Part of the clones is not carried over; for the studies checked, unresolved V genes explain less than half of this, and the remainder is unexplained. V and J calls and clone size come straight from that table; D and trimming were deduced from the DNA. The sample yields 150,000 or so clones; about 81% were counted once. Roughly 11% of the sample comes from the top ten.

From the cysteine through the phenylalanine, the CDR3 covers 13 amino acids. Left in the record is the CDR3 DNA by itself, 39 bases read in frame from the first base. The junction shows trimming of 7 bases on V and 9 bases on J, plus 16 bases between the germline ends. From the germline V gene, CDR1 is MNHEY and CDR2 is SVGAGI. The sequence came from a man aged 55 to 70 with active or convalescent COVID-19. Sequenced: peripheral blood. Here the chain combines TRBV6-5 and TRBJ1-5; TRBD1 is perhaps the D gene, given 5 matching bases. The CDR3 amino acid sequence is: CASMDKGPWPQHF. The DNA sequence is as follows: TGTGCCAGCATGGACAAGGGTCCTTGGCCCCAGCATTTT.